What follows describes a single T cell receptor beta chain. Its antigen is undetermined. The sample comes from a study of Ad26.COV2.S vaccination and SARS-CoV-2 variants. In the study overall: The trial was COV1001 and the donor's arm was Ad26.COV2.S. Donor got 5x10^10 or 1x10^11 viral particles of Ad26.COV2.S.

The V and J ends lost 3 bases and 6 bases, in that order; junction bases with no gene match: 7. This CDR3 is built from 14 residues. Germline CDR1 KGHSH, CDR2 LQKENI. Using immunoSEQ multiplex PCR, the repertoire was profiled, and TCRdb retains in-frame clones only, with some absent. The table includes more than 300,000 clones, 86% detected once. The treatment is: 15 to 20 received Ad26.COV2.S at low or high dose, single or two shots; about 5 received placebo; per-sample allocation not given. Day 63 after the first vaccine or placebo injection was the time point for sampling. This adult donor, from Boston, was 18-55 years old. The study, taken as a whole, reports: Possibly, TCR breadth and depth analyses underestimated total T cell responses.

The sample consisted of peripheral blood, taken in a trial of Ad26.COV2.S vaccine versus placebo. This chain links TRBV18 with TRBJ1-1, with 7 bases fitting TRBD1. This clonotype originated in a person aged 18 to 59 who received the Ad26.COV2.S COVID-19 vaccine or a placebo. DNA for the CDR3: TGTGCCAGCTCACCTCGCAAGGGGGCTGCTGAAGCTTTCTTT. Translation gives CASSPRKGAAEAFF.